Below, 6 T cell receptor beta chains from the same sample are listed, as sequenced in a study of CD8+ T cells in alopecia areata listed by TCRdb under 2018. Receptors were amplified or captured by the immunoSEQ multiplex PCR assay. For TCR sequencing, RNA was extracted from every sample and reverse transcribed into cDNA to serve as template. In TCRdb, the immuneACCESS table is reduced to in-frame sequences with V and J assigned. These tables do not hold every clone; where another copy was compared, an unresolved V gene accounts for under half, and the others remain unexplained. The sample contains around 110,000 clones, about four fifths of them found a single time. The ten largest account for about 24% of the sample. The meaning of the sample's time point label: roughly 26 weeks on oral tofacitinib. The label giving this sample's treatment or condition can be read as: oral pan-JAK inhibitor, 5-10 mg twice daily.

The starting material was CD8+ T cells sorted from blood, obtained at week 24, from a patient treated with tofacitinib. The receptors come from a human donor with alopecia areata.

This clone has only a few counts. V gene TRBV7-8 combines with J gene TRBJ2-7; D may be TRBD1 or TRBD2 (5 bases each). Germline CDR1 reads SGHVS; CDR2 reads FQNEAQ. CDR3 size: 13 residues. V dropped 5 bases and J dropped 6 bases, with 14 bases sitting between them. Written as DNA, the CDR3 is TGTGCCAGCAGCCTGGGGGAGCTACGCGAGCAGTACTTC. Translating gives CASSLGELREQYF.

V and J are TRBV4-3 and TRBJ2-3; 10 bases line up with TRBD2. The CDR3 has 18 residues. The V gene's germline CDR1 is LGHNA and CDR2 YSLEER. V was clipped by 2 bases and J by 1 base; unmatched bases: 9. The CDR3 loop is CASSQRLNLAGGTDTQYF. DNA for the CDR3: TGCGCCAGCAGCCAACGTTTGAATCTAGCGGGGGGCACAGATACGCAGTATTTT.

As for this clone: One base away lies a much larger clone, so this may be a sequencing read error. The chain uses TRBV11-1 and TRBJ2-5; 11 positions agree with TRBD2. With 4 bases clipped from V and 0 bases from J, the junction kept 1 base outside the gene matches. CDR1 and CDR2 from the germline V gene are SGHAT and FQDESV (reference sequence). The CDR3 runs 15 residues. The CDR3 reads CASSSGLADQETQYF. The CDR3 bases are TGTGCCAGCAGCTCGGGACTAGCGGACCAAGAGACCCAGTACTTC.

The V gene is TRBV7-3, the J gene TRBJ1-4; D unresolved. The V gene's germline CDR1 is SGHTA and CDR2 FQGTGA. This CDR3 is built from 15 residues. The V end lost 1 base, the J end lost 7 bases, and 13 bases lay between the germline ends. The CDR3 loop is CASSLSIREGEKLFF. In DNA, the CDR3 is TGTGCCAGCAGCTTAAGCATAAGGGAAGGTGAAAAACTGTTTTTT.

V and J are TRBV6-1 and TRBJ2-3; 12 bases line up with TRBD2. The V gene's germline CDR1 is MNHNS and CDR2 SASEGT. The CDR3 consists of 15 residues. Trimming took 11 bases from V and 2 from J; bases not matched to a gene: 8. The DNA for the CDR3 is TGTGCCGCTGGAGCTAGCGGGGGGGTCACAGATACGCAGTATTTT. This codes for CAAGASGGVTDTQYF.

This chain links TRBV5-1 with TRBJ2-7, with 11 positions matching TRBD1. Unmatched junction bases numbered 8, after V lost 4 bases and J lost 5 bases. The germline CDR1 and CDR2 sequences are SGHRS and YFSETQ. This CDR3 region has 15 residues. The CDR3 region has the DNA TGCGCCAGCAGCCCAGGTGGGACAGGGGGGAACGAGCAGTACTTC. Translation gives CASSPGGTGGNEQYF.